This is a list of T cell receptor beta chains from one sample in a study of memory CD4+ T cells and cytomegalovirus serostatus. Sequencing used immunoSEQ multiplex PCR; TCRdb keeps in-frame clones, though not all of them. The data show 30,000 to 50,000 clones, roughly 78% seen once. The material sequenced was memory CD4+ T cells from blood. Every receptor here comes from an adult in good health and CMV-seronegative. Both conserved end residues are part of each CDR3. Fields, in order: J gene, D gene, V gene, clone size, CDR3 protein, CDR3 DNA. D genes are given only for firm matches. Rows give clone size only sometimes, using once, few, many, or a class for an expanded clone.

>TRBJ1-1|NA|TRBV2|NA
CASERGMNTEAFF
TGTGCCAGCGAACGGGGAATGAACACTGAAGCTTTCTTT
>TRBJ1-2|NA|TRBV30|NA
CASESNYGYTF
TGTGCCTCGGAGTCCAACTATGGCTACACCTTC
>TRBJ2-3|TRBD1|TRBV6-5|NA
CASSMDRGIPDTQYF
TGTGCCAGCAGTATGGACAGGGGGATCCCAGATACGCAGTATTTT
>TRBJ2-6|TRBD1|TRBV5-6|NA
CASSSVQGFGSGANVLTF
TGTGCCAGCAGCTCAGTACAGGGGTTTGGTTCTGGGGCCAACGTCCTGACTTTC
>TRBJ2-1|TRBD2|TRBV30|NA
CAWGTGTSVNEQFF
TGTGCCTGGGGGACCGGGACTAGCGTCAATGAGCAGTTCTTC
>TRBJ1-1|TRBD1|TRBV5-6|NA
CASSLRQGGNTEAFF
TGTGCCAGCAGCCTACGACAGGGCGGGAACACTGAAGCTTTCTTT
>TRBJ1-3|NA|TRBV7-2|NA
CASSFSGASGNTIYF
TGTGCCAGCAGCTTTTCAGGGGCCTCTGGAAACACCATATATTTT
>TRBJ2-7|TRBD2|TRBV5-1|once
CASSLVTSGGRYEQYF
TGCGCCAGCAGCTTGGTTACTAGCGGGGGGCGGTACGAGCAGTACTTC
>TRBJ2-1|TRBD2|TRBV30|NA
CAWSLLAGGDNEQFF
TGTGCCTGGAGCTTACTAGCGGGGGGAGACAATGAGCAGTTCTTC
>TRBJ1-4|NA|TRBV5-5|NA
CASSAGRATNEKLFF
TGTGCCAGCAGCGCCGGGCGAGCAACTAATGAAAAACTGTTTTTT
>TRBJ2-3|NA|TRBV7-2|NA
CASSQSGVDTQYF
TGTGCCAGCAGCCAGTCGGGGGTAGATACGCAGTATTTT
>TRBJ1-5|TRBD1|TRBV27|NA
CASSRQGGNQPQHF
TGTGCCAGCAGTCGACAGGGGGGGAATCAGCCCCAGCATTTT
>TRBJ2-2|NA|TRBV10-3|NA
CAIRDWNTGELFF
TGTGCCATCAGAGACTGGAACACCGGGGAGCTGTTTTTT
>TRBJ1-2|TRBD1|TRBV7-9|NA
CASSPTTGEYGYTF
TGTGCCAGCAGTCCAACGACAGGGGAGTATGGCTACACCTTC
>TRBJ1-5|TRBD1|TRBV18|NA
CASSPTGDQPQHF
TGTGCCAGCTCACCTACAGGGGACCAGCCCCAGCATTTT
>TRBJ1-2|TRBD1|TRBV7-8|NA
CASSERPPGQGAFNYGYTF
TGTGCCAGCAGCGAGCGACCGCCGGGACAGGGGGCATTTAACTATGGCTACACCTTC
>TRBJ1-1|NA|TRBV12-5|NA
CASGLVSRVGTEAFF
TGTGCTAGTGGTTTGGTAAGCAGGGTCGGAACTGAAGCTTTCTTT
>TRBJ1-1|NA|TRBV4-1|NA
CASVQGSASMNTEAFF
TGCGCCAGCGTCCAGGGGTCAGCTTCTATGAACACTGAAGCTTTCTTT
>TRBJ1-2|TRBD1|TRBV9|NA
CASTGTGSYGYTF
TGTGCCAGCACGGGGACAGGGAGCTATGGCTACACCTTC
>TRBJ1-5|NA|TRBV30|NA
CAWSGRDSEPQHF
TGTGCCTGGAGTGGACGCGACTCAGAGCCCCAGCATTTT
>TRBJ1-5|NA|TRBV5-1|NA
CASSFEGGTQPQHF
TGCGCCAGCAGCTTTGAGGGGGGGACTCAGCCCCAGCATTTT
>TRBJ1-2|NA|TRBV29-1|few
CSVGSSTNYGYTF
TGCAGCGTTGGCAGCAGCACTAACTATGGCTACACCTTC
>TRBJ2-7|TRBD1|TRBV7-9|NA
CASSLDRDTYEQYF
TGTGCCAGCAGCCTGGACAGGGACACCTACGAGCAGTACTTC
>TRBJ2-3|TRBD1|TRBV11-2|NA
CASSLDQGDTDTQYF
TGTGCCAGCAGCTTAGATCAGGGGGACACAGATACGCAGTATTTT
>TRBJ2-7|TRBD1|TRBV2|few
CASSLGQGPYEQYF
TGTGCCAGCAGTTTAGGACAGGGGCCCTACGAGCAGTACTTC
>TRBJ1-4|TRBD1|TRBV5-4|few
CASRRTGDGGSEKLFF
TGTGCCAGCAGACGAACAGGGGATGGAGGAAGTGAAAAACTGTTTTTT
>TRBJ1-1|NA|TRBV5-1|NA
CASSLDGGGTEAFF
TGCGCCAGCAGCTTGGACGGTGGCGGGACTGAAGCTTTCTTT
>TRBJ2-7|NA|TRBV4-1|NA
CASSQEGMDRYF
TGCGCCAGCAGCCAAGAGGGTATGGACCGATACTTC
>TRBJ1-1|NA|TRBV30|few
CAWSQLQNTEAFF
TGTGCCTGGAGTCAATTACAGAACACTGAAGCTTTCTTT
>TRBJ2-1|NA|TRBV12-2|NA
CASRSVGRGPSYNEQFF
TGTGCAAGTCGCTCAGTTGGACGGGGACCCTCCTACAATGAGCAGTTCTTC
>TRBJ1-5|NA|TRBV19|NA
CASTEGSGPYSNQPQHF
TGTGCCAGTACAGAGGGTTCGGGCCCCTATAGCAATCAGCCCCAGCATTTT
>TRBJ2-7|TRBD1|TRBV4-1|NA
CASSHAGSGQGPGDEQYF
TGCGCCAGCAGCCATGCTGGTTCGGGACAGGGTCCGGGGGACGAGCAGTACTTC
>TRBJ1-2|NA|TRBV6-5|NA
CASSSSKGHYGYTF
TGTGCCAGCAGCTCCTCAAAGGGCCACTATGGCTACACCTTC
>TRBJ2-1|NA|TRBV19|NA
CASSMRGGEQFF
TGTGCCAGTAGTATGCGAGGCGGCGAGCAGTTCTTC
>TRBJ2-3|NA|TRBV7-2|NA
CASSTWRLSDTQYF
TGTGCCAGCAGTACCTGGCGGTTGTCGGATACGCAGTATTTT
>TRBJ2-4|NA|TRBV18|NA
CASSPERANIQYF
TGTGCCAGCTCACCAGAAAGGGCAAACATTCAGTACTTC
>TRBJ2-7|TRBD2|TRBV19|once
CASRISGDGSYEQYF
TGTGCCAGTAGAATTAGCGGGGATGGCTCCTACGAGCAGTACTTC
>TRBJ2-2|NA|TRBV18|NA
CASSPFETGKTGELFF
TGTGCCAGCTCACCATTCGAGACAGGAAAAACCGGGGAGCTGTTTTTT
>TRBJ2-1|TRBD2|TRBV6-4|NA
CASSRRLAGGDNEQFF
TGTGCCAGCAGTCGACGGCTAGCGGGGGGGGATAATGAGCAGTTCTTC
>TRBJ2-5|TRBD1|TRBV25-1|NA
CASTRRTGAGPGTQYF
TGTGCCAGCACCAGGCGGACAGGGGCCGGCCCGGGGACCCAGTACTTC
>TRBJ2-5|TRBD2|TRBV6-5|NA
CASSPGLAVETQYF
TGTGCCAGCAGCCCGGGACTAGCGGTAGAGACCCAGTACTTC
>TRBJ1-2|NA|TRBV5-1|NA
CASSSTNPQEGYTF
TGCGCCAGCAGCTCCACGAATCCCCAGGAAGGCTACACCTTC
>TRBJ2-1|TRBD2|TRBV2|NA
CASSEERGGDEQFF
TGTGCCAGCAGTGAGGAGCGGGGGGGCGATGAGCAGTTCTTC
>TRBJ2-5|TRBD2|TRBV5-1|NA
CASSSPLAGGPGTQYF
TGCGCCAGCAGCTCTCCCCTAGCGGGGGGTCCCGGGACCCAGTACTTC
>TRBJ1-4|NA|TRBV11-1|NA
CASSRDRSEKLFF
TGTGCCAGCAGCCGGGACCGCAGTGAAAAACTGTTTTTT
>TRBJ2-3|TRBD2|TRBV15|NA
CATSPGTSGGNTDTQYF
TGTGCCACCAGCCCCGGGACTAGCGGGGGAAACACAGATACGCAGTATTTT
>TRBJ2-2|NA|TRBV21-1|NA
CASSKASSGGPNTGELFF
TGTGCCAGCAGCAAAGCCAGTAGCGGGGGACCAAACACCGGGGAGCTGTTTTTT
>TRBJ2-5|NA|TRBV11-3|NA
CASSQGYQETQYF
TGTGCCAGCAGCCAAGGGTACCAAGAGACCCAGTACTTC
>TRBJ1-1|TRBD1|TRBV5-1|NA
CASSLQGAGTEAFF
TGCGCCAGCAGCCTACAGGGGGCTGGCACTGAAGCTTTCTTT
>TRBJ2-5|NA|TRBV7-3|NA
CASSPRALGETQYF
TGTGCCAGTTCGCCGAGGGCCTTGGGGGAGACCCAGTACTTC
>TRBJ1-1|NA|TRBV18|NA
CASSPDSTEAFF
TGTGCCAGCTCACCGGACAGCACTGAAGCTTTCTTT
>TRBJ1-3|NA|TRBV5-6|few
CASSLYETGNTIYF
TGTGCCAGCAGCCTATATGAAACCGGAAACACCATATATTTT
>TRBJ1-6|TRBD1|TRBV9|NA
CASSGTGKGSPLHF
TGTGCCAGCAGCGGGACAGGGAAAGGTTCACCCCTCCACTTT
>TRBJ1-5|NA|TRBV2|once
CASSEIEIYSNQPQHF
TGTGCCAGCAGTGAAATCGAGATTTATAGCAATCAGCCCCAGCATTTT
>TRBJ2-3|NA|TRBV5-1|few
CASSGRGDTDTQYF
TGCGCCAGCAGCGGCCGAGGGGACACAGATACGCAGTATTTT
>TRBJ2-5|NA|TRBV10-3|NA
CAISESFVSAGRETQYF
TGTGCCATCAGTGAGTCGTTTGTATCGGCGGGGCGGGAGACCCAGTACTTC
>TRBJ2-5|NA|TRBV19|few
CASSMRGETQYF
TGTGCCAGTAGTATGAGGGGGGAGACCCAGTACTTC
>TRBJ1-5|NA|TRBV30|NA
CAWSVRKGWGIPQPQHF
TGTGCCTGGAGTGTACGAAAAGGCTGGGGGATTCCTCAGCCCCAGCATTTT
>TRBJ1-1|NA|TRBV7-7|NA
CASSFDRGSEAFF
TGTGCCAGCAGCTTCGATCGTGGCTCTGAAGCTTTCTTT
>TRBJ2-6|NA|TRBV2|NA
CASRDHRAGANVLTF
TGTGCCAGCAGAGACCACAGGGCTGGGGCCAACGTCCTGACTTTC